These 8 T cell receptor beta chains share one sample of origin, sequenced in a study of cytomegalovirus exposure and HLA in healthy donors. PCR used 60 Vbeta primers and 13 Jbeta primers. Sequenced by immunoSEQ multiplex PCR; TCRdb stores in-frame clones only, minus some. The data contain 120,000 or so clones, around four fifths of them singletons. The sample consisted of PBMCs. Every receptor here comes from a human donor in good health.

This clone was seen more than once but under ten times. The rearrangement uses TRBV7-2 and TRBJ1-5; no reliable D call. This CDR3 has 13 residues. Germline values: CDR1 SGHTA, CDR2 FQGNSA. V gave up 0 bases and J gave up 7 bases, with 7 bases separating them. The CDR3 reads CASSLAKEQPQHF. The CDR3 DNA reads TGTGCCAGCAGCTTAGCAAAGGAGCAGCCCCAGCATTTT. Together with reference TRBV7-2 and TRBJ1-5, the CDR3 gives the full variable domain: GAGVSQSPSNKVTEKGKDVELRCDPISGHTALYWYRQSLGQGLEFLIYFQGNSAPDKSGLPSDRFSAERTGGSVSTLTIQRTQQEDSAVYLCASSLAKEQPQHFGDGTRLSIL.

The chain uses TRBV28 and TRBJ2-7; a weak D match, TRBD1 (5 bases). Germline V gene data show CDR1 as MDHEN and CDR2 as SYDVKM. There are 11 residues in the CDR3. CDR3 nucleotides: TGTGACAACAAGACAGCCTACGAGCAGTACTTC. The encoded protein is CDNKTAYEQYF.

V gene TRBV6-5 combines with J gene TRBJ2-7; possibly TRBD1 for D (5 bases). Trimming took 8 bases from V and 1 from J, leaving 6 bases between them. Per germline, CDR1 MNHEY and CDR2 SVGAGI. The CDR3 length is 11 residues. CDR3 in amino acids: CASQGSYEQYF. The CDR3 bases are TGTGCCAGCCAGGGTTCCTACGAGCAGTACTTC.

In the case of this clone: One end of the junction varies from germline; a read error may be responsible. Other DNA sequences within the sample encode an identical CDR3. This chain links TRBV5-1 with TRBJ1-1; maybe TRBD1 (5 bases). Germline V gives CDR1 SGHRS, CDR2 YFSETQ. This CDR3 contains 15 residues. The DNA of the CDR3 is TGCGCCAGCAGCTTTAACCGGGTGACAGACACCGAAGCTTTCTTT. This encodes CASSFNRVTDTEAFF.

This clone was seen repeatedly, ten times or more. The rearrangement links TRBV6-4 to TRBJ2-1; D is ambiguous. In germline, CDR1 is MRHNA, CDR2 SNTAGT. This CDR3 contains 15 residues. Trimming took 0 bases from V and 3 from J, leaving 9 bases between them. The CDR3 region has the DNA TGTGCCAGCAGTGACTCTATTTCAGACTACAATGAGCAGTTCTTC. It is translated as CASSDSISDYNEQFF.

This sequence joins TRBV29-1 and TRBJ2-1; TRBD2 matches 14 bases. CDR1 SQVTM and CDR2 ANQGSEA come from the germline V gene. The CDR3 contains 18 residues. J gave up 8 bases and V 7 bases, and 19 bases lay outside the gene matches. The DNA for the CDR3 is TGCAGCGCCTTCTGGACTAGCGGGGGGCCGAGCCGGGAGGATGAGCAGTTCTTC. Protein sequence: CSAFWTSGGPSREDEQFF.

This clone came up a few times. This chain connects TRBV5-6 to TRBJ1-1; D gene uncertain. V was pared by 2 bases and J by 7 bases, with 15 bases between. The CDR3 runs 14 residues. The germline V gene has CDR1 SGHDT and CDR2 YYEEEE. The CDR3 bases are TGTGCCAGCAGCTTTCTATCCGATCATAGTGAAGCTTTCTTT. Its protein product is CASSFLSDHSEAFF. The full variable domain, with the rest looked up from reference TRBV5-6 and TRBJ1-1, is DAGVTQSPTHLIKTRGQQVTLRCSPKSGHDTVSWYQQALGQGPQFIFQYYEEEERQRGNFPDRFSGHQFPNYSSELNVNALLLGDSALYLCASSFLSDHSEAFFGQGTRLTVV.

The chain combines TRBV27 with TRBJ2-4, with 11 bases fitting TRBD2. The CDR3 has 17 residues. V was pared by 2 bases and J by 3 bases, with 6 bases of the junction left unmatched. CDR1 and CDR2 (germline): MNHEY, SMNVEV (reference sequence). CDR3 region: CASSLLAGGPDKNIQYF. CDR3 nucleotide sequence: TGTGCCAGCAGTTTACTAGCGGGGGGCCCTGACAAAAACATTCAGTACTTC.